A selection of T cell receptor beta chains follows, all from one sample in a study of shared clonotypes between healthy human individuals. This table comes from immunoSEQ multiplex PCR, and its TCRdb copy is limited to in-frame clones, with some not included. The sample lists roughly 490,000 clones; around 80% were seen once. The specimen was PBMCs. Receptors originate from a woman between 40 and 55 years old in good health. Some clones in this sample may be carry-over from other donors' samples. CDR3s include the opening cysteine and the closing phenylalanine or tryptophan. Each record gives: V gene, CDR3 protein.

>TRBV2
CAGASGEQFF
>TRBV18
CASSPQVEANEKLFF
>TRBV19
CASSPNFGDRILGNQPQHF
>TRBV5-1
CASSLRGLRADTQYF
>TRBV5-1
CASSLDGDRLYGYTF
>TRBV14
CASSQRAHEQYF
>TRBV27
CASSLRTGAGYEQYF
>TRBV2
CASSPDSYNEQFF
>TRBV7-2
CASSQESGGSEQYF
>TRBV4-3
CASSQTGAPAGYGYTF
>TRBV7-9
CASSRREANEKLFF
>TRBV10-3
CAISEVRGPYSEQFF
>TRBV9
CASGGELTEAFF
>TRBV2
CASISTGEKLFF
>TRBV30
CASADGSYNSPLHF
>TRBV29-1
CSVEETTSTDTQYF
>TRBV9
CASSVGDRAGQETQYF
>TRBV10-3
CAISEISRGARDTQYF
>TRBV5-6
CASSLYSGVNYGYTF
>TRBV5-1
CASSSGLAGVGETQYF
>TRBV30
CAWRWQGADTEAFF
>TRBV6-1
CASSTRGGTGELFF
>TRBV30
CAWTGGQDNSPLHF
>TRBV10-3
CAIRTGQGEETQYF
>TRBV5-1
CASSSGPLAGESDEQFF
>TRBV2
CASTARGSSYEQYF
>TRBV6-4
CASSEGWGQGGNEQFF
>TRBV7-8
CASSLINYEQYF
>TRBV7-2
CASSWPSDRYEQYF
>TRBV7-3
CASSSSAGDTDTQYF
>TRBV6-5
CASSYSSGRIEAFF
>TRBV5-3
CARSGSSYNEQFF
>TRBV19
CASSISRNQPQHF
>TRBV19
CASSIALGTSGNEQFF
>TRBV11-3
CASSPTTGGSGELFF
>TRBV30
CAWALLGRITF
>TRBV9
CASSVNSAGATDTQYF
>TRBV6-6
CASSYSVYNEQFF
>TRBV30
CARGARYGYTF
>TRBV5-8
CASSLMTARGTQYF
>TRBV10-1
CASSEGTGEAFF
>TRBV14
CASSLVGGGYTEAFF
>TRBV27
CASSTLTKTYEQYF
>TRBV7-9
CASSPHGRRLVF
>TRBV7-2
CASSLRLYNEQFF
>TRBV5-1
CASSPGDPGPVAFF
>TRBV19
CASSNRYQPQHF
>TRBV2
CASSEGWNTEAFF
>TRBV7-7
CASSSDTQETQYF
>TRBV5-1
CASSVEVTYNEQFF